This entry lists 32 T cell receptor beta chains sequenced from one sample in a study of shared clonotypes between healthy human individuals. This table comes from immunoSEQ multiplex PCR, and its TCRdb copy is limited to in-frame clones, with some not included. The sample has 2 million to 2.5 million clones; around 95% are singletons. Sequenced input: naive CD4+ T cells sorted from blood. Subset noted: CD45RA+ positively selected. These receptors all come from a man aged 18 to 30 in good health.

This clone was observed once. In nucleotides, the CDR3 is TGTGCCAGCAGTGCAAGGACAGGGGTCGCCTATGGCTACACCTTC. This sequence encodes CASSARTGVAYGYTF. The V call is TRBV6-1, the J call TRBJ1-2, with 9 bases fitting TRBD1. The V gene end was trimmed by 4 bases and the J gene end by 4 bases; junction bases not matched to a gene: 7. The CDR3 runs 15 residues. Germline CDR1 and CDR2: MNHNS and SASEGT.

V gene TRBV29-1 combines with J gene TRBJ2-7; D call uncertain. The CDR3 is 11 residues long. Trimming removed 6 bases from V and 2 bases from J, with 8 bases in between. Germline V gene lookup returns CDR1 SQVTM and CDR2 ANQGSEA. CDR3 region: CSVIDTYEQYF. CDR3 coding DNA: TGCAGCGTCATCGACACCTACGAGCAGTACTTC.

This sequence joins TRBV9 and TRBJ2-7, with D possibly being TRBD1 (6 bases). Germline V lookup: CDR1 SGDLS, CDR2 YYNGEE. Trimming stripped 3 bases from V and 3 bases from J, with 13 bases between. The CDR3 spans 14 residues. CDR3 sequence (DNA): TGTGCCAGCAGCGCCGGACAGCGAATCTACGAGCAGTACTTC. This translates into CASSAGQRIYEQYF. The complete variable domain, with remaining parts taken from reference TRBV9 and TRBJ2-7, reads DSGVTQTPKHLITATGQRVTLRCSPRSGDLSVYWYQQSLDQGLQFLIQYYNGEERAKGNILERFSAQQFPDLHSELNLSSLELGDSALYFCASSAGQRIYEQYFGPGTRLTVT.

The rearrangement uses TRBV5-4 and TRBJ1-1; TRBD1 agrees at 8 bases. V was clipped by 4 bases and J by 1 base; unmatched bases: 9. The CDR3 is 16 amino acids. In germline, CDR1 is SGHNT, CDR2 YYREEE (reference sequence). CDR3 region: CASSLGTGSWNTEAFF. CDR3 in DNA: TGTGCCAGCAGCCTCGGGACAGGTTCTTGGAACACTGAAGCTTTCTTT.

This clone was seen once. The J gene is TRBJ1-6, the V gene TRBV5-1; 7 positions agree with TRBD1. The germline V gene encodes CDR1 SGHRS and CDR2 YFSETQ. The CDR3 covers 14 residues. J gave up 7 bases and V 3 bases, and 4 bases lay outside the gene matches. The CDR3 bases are TGCGCCAGCAGCTGGGCAGGGGGGAATTCACCCCTCCACTTT. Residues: CASSWAGGNSPLHF.

The CDR3, as DNA: TGTGCCAGCAGCTTGGGACAGGTTAGCACAGATACGCAGTATTTT. Its protein product is CASSLGQVSTDTQYF. The chain employs TRBV5-6 and TRBJ2-3; D perhaps matches TRBD1 (6 bases). Trimming removed 0 bases at V and 0 bases at J, with 8 bases between. The CDR3 is made up of 15 amino acids. Germline V CDR1 and CDR2: SGHDT, YYEEEE.

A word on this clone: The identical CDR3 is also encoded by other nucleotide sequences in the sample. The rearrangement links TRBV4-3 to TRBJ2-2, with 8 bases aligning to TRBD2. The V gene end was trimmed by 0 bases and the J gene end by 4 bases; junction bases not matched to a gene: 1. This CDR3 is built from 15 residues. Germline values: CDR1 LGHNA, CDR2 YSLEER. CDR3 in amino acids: CASSQDRGGTGELFF. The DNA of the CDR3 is TGCGCCAGCAGCCAAGATCGGGGGGGCACCGGGGAGCTGTTTTTT.

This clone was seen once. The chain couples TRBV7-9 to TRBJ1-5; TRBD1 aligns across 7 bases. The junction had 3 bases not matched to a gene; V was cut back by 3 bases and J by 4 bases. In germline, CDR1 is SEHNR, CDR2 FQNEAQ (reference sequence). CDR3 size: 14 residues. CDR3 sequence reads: CASSLDRLNQPQHF. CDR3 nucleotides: TGTGCCAGCAGCTTGGACAGGTTGAATCAGCCCCAGCATTTT.

The CDR3 sequence is CASSFNTDTGELFF. CDR3 nucleotide sequence: TGTGCCAGCAGCTTTAATACTGACACCGGGGAGCTGTTTTTT. The genes are TRBV5-4 and TRBJ2-2; D unresolved. V was shortened by 2 bases and J by 3 bases, with 8 bases between the two germline ends. The CDR3 extends over 14 amino acids. The germline CDR1 and CDR2 sequences are SGHNT and YYREEE (reference sequence).

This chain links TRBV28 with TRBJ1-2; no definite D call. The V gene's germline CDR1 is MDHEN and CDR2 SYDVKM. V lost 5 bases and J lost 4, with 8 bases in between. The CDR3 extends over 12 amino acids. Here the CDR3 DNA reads TGTGCCAGCAGTACCCGGCTCTATGGCTACACCTTC. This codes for CASSTRLYGYTF.

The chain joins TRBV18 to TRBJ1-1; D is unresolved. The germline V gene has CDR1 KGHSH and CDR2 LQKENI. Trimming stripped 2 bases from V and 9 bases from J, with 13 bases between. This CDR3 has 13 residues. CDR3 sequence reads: CASSPGAGEQAFF. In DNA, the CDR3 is TGTGCCAGCTCACCAGGCGCTGGAGAACAAGCTTTCTTT. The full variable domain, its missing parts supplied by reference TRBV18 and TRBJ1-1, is NAGVMQNPRHLVRRRGQEARLRCSPMKGHSHVYWYRQLPEEGLKFMVYLQKENIIDESGMPKERFSAEFPKEGPSILRIQQVVRGDSAAYFCASSPGAGEQAFFGQGTRLTVV.

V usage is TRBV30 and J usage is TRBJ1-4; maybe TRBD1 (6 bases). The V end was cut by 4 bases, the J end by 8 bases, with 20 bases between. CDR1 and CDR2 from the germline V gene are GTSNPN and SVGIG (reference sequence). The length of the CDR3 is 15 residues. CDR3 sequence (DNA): TGTGCCTGGAACTGGAAGGGGGGCTTGGACGAAAAACTGTTTTTT. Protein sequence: CAWNWKGGLDEKLFF.

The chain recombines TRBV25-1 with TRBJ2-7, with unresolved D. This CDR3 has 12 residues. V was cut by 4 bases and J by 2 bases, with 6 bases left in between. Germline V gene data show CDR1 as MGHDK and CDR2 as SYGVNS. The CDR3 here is CASSVLTYEQYF. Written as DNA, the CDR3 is TGTGCCAGCAGTGTTTTGACCTACGAGCAGTACTTC.

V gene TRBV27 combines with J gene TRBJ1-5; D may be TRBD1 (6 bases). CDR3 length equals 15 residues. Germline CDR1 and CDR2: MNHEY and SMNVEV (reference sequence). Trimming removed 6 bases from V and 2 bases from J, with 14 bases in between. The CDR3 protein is CASRAQGLGNQPQHF. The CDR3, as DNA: TGTGCCAGCAGAGCTCAGGGGTTAGGCAATCAGCCCCAGCATTTT.

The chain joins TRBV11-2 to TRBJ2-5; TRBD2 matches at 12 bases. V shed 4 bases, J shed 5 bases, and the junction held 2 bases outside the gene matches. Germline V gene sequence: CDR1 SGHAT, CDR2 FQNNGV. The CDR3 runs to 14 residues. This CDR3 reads CASSWTSGTETQYF. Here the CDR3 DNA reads TGTGCCAGCAGCTGGACTAGCGGGACGGAGACCCAGTACTTC.

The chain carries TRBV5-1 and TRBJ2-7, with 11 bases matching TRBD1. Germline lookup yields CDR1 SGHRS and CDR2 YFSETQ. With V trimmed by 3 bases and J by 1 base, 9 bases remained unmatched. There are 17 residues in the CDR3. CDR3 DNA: TGCGCCAGCAGCTCCGGGACAGGGGGTGGGATATCCTACGAGCAGTACTTC. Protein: CASSSGTGGGISYEQYF.

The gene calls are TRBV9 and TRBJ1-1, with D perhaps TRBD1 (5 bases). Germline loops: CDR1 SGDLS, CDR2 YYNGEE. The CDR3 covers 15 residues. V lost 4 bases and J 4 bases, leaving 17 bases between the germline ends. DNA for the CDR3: TGTGCCAGCAGCCCCGGACCCGACGGGGGCACTGAAGCTTTCTTT. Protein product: CASSPGPDGGTEAFF.

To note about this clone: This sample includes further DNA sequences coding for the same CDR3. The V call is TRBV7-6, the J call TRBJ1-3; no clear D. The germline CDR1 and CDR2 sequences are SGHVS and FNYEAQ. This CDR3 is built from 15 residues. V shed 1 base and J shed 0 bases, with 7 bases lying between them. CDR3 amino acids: CASSLVPDSGNTIYF. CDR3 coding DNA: TGTGCCAGCAGCTTAGTACCTGACTCTGGAAACACCATATATTTT.

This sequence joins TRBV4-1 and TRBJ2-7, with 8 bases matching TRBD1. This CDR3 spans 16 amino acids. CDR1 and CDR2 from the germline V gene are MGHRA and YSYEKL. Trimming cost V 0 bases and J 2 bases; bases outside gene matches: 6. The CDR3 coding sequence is TGCGCCAGCAGCCAAGATCGGGCGACAGGGGCCTACGAGCAGTACTTC. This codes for CASSQDRATGAYEQYF.

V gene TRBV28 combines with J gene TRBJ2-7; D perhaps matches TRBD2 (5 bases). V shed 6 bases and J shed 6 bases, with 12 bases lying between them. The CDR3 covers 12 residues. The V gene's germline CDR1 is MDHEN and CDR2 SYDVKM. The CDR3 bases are TGTGCCAGCAGCCGGGATCTGGTCGAGCAGTACTTC. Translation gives CASSRDLVEQYF. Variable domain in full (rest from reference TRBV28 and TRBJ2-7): DVKVTQSSRYLVKRTGEKVFLECVQDMDHENMFWYRQDPGLGLRLIYFSYDVKMKEKGDIPEGYSVSREKKERFSLILESASTNQTSMYLCASSRDLVEQYFGPGTRLTVT.

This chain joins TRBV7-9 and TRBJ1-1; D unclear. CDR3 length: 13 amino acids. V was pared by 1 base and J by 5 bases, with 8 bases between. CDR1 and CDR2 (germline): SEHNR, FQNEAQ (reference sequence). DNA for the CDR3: TGTGCCAGCAGCTTAGTAGGGAGGACTGAAGCTTTCTTT. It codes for CASSLVGRTEAFF.

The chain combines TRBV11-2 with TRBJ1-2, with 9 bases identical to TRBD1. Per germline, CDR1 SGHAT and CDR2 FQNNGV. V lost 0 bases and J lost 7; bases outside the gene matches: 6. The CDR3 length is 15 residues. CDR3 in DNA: TGTGCCAGCAGCTTAGAGTCGGGACAGGGAGTTGGCTACACCTTC. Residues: CASSLESGQGVGYTF.

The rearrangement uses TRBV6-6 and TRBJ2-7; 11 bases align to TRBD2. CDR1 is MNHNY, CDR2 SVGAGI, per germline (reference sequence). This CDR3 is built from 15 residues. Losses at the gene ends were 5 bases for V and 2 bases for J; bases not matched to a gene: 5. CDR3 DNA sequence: TGTGCCAGCAGTGACCGACTAGCGGGAACCTACGAGCAGTACTTC. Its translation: CASSDRLAGTYEQYF.

The CDR3 spells CASSESGGGTGELFF. The CDR3 region has the DNA TGTGCCAGCAGTGAATCGGGGGGCGGTACCGGGGAGCTGTTTTTT. J is TRBJ2-2 and V is TRBV2; D possibly corresponds to TRBD2 (7 bases). The V gene lost 2 bases and the J gene lost 5 bases, with 12 bases spanning the gap. The CDR3 extends over 15 amino acids. From germline, CDR1 is SNHLY and CDR2 FYNNEI.

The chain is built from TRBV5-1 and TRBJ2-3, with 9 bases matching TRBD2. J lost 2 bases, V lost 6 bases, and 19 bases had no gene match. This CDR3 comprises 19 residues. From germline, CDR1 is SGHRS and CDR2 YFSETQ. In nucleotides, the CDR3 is TGCGCCAGCAATTCAGGCCTAGCGGGACTTTGGGGGGACACAGATACGCAGTATTTT. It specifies CASNSGLAGLWGDTDTQYF.

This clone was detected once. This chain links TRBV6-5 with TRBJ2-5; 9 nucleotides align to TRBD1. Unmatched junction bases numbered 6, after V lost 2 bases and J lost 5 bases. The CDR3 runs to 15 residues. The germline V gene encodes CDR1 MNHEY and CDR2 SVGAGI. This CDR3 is CASSYGSTGGETQYF. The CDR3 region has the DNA TGTGCCAGCAGTTACGGGTCTACAGGGGGCGAGACCCAGTACTTC.

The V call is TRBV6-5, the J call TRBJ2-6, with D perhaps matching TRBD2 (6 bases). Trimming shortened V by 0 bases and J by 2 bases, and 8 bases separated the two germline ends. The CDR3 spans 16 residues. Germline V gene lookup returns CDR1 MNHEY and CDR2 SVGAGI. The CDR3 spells CASSYSGRTGANVLTF. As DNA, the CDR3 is TGTGCCAGCAGTTACTCGGGGAGGACTGGGGCCAACGTCCTGACTTTC.

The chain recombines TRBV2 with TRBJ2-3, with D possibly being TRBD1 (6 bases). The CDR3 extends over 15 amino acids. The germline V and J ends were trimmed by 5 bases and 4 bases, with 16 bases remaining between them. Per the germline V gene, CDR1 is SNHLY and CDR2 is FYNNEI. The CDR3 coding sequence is TGTGCCAGCAGTTTCTTGACAGGAGCCGCAGATACGCAGTATTTT. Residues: CASSFLTGAADTQYF.

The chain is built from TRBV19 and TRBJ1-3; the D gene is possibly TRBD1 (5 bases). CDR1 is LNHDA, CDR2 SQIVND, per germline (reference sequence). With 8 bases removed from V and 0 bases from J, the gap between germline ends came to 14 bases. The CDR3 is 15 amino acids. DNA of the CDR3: TGTGCCAGTTCGGACACGACGGGCTCTGGAAACACCATATATTTT. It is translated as CASSDTTGSGNTIYF.

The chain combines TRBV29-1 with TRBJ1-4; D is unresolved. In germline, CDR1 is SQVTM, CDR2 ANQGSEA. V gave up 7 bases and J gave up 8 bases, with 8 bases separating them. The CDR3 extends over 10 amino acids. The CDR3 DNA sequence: TGCAGCGCCCAGCGGGAAAAACTGTTTTTT. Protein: CSAQREKLFF.

Written as DNA, the CDR3 is TGTGCCAGCAGCGACGACAGGGGGCTGATCCATACGCAGTATTTT. Protein product: CASSDDRGLIHTQYF. The chain employs TRBV5-8 and TRBJ2-3, with TRBD1 identical over 10 bases. CDR1 and CDR2 from the germline V gene are SGHTS and YDEGEE. The CDR3 loop spans 15 amino acids. Trimming at V came to 4 bases and at J to 7 bases, leaving 9 bases not matched to a gene.

The chain's CDR3 is CASSRTGRKGKGQPQHF. In nucleotides, the CDR3 is TGTGCCAGCAGCCGGACAGGGAGAAAGGGTAAGGGTCAGCCCCAGCATTTT. The genes are TRBV5-6 and TRBJ1-5; 8 bases match TRBD1. In germline, CDR1 is SGHDT, CDR2 YYEEEE. V was pared by 4 bases and J by 6 bases, with 15 bases of the junction left unmatched. This CDR3 region has 17 residues.